The 13 T cell receptor beta chains below come from one sample, sequenced in a study of neoadjuvant anti-PD-1 for oral cavity cancer. Regarding time point: after neoadjuvant nivolumab, at surgical resection. Sequencing was performed with immunoSEQ multiplex PCR; in TCRdb, only in-frame clones are kept and a portion is missing. In the table there are about 42,000 clones, 65% to 80% of which are singletons. Sequencing used PBMCs, obtained after nivolumab (anti-PD-1) treatment. The receptors shown here come from a person aged 35-79 years with oral cavity squamous cell carcinoma.

The rearrangement links TRBV11-2 to TRBJ1-5; 10 nucleotides line up with TRBD1. The CDR3 sequence is 16 residues long. Germline assignment: CDR1 SGHAT and CDR2 FQNNGV. V was clipped by 1 base and J by 6 bases; unmatched bases: 6. CDR3: CASSLGGTGVGQPQHF. The CDR3 DNA follows: TGTGCCAGCAGCTTAGGCGGGACAGGGGTTGGTCAGCCCCAGCATTTT. Variable domain in full (rest from reference TRBV11-2 and TRBJ1-5): EAGVAQSPRYKIIEKRQSVAFWCNPISGHATLYWYQQILGQGPKLLIQFQNNGVVDDSQLPKDRFSAERLKGVDSTLKIQPAKLEDSAVYLCASSLGGTGVGQPQHFGDGTRLSIL.

The rearrangement links TRBV7-6 to TRBJ1-4, with D possibly matching TRBD1 (5 bases). V lost 5 bases, J lost 5 bases, and 18 bases lay in between. Germline values: CDR1 SGHVS, CDR2 FNYEAQ. This CDR3 comprises 16 residues. CDR3 sequence: CASSRMGGGGNEKLFF. CDR3 coding DNA: TGTGCCAGCAGCCGAATGGGGGGAGGTGGAAATGAAAAACTGTTTTTT.

This rearrangement joins TRBV5-1 to TRBJ2-5; the match to TRBD2 covers 8 bases. Trimming took 4 bases from V and 5 from J; bases not matched to a gene: 16. CDR1 is SGHRS, CDR2 YFSETQ, per germline. This CDR3 is 17 amino acids long. CDR3 sequence reads: CASSRGTSGYTGETQYF. CDR3 nucleotide sequence: TGCGCCAGCAGCAGGGGTACTAGCGGTTATACCGGGGAGACCCAGTACTTC.

The gene calls are TRBV2 and TRBJ2-2, with D maybe TRBD2 (6 bases). The germline V gene has CDR1 SNHLY and CDR2 FYNNEI. The V end was cut by 11 bases, the J end by 0 bases, with 13 bases between. The CDR3 is 14 residues long. The CDR3 spells CASRDSPNTGELFF. The CDR3 coding sequence is TGTGCCTCCCGGGACTCCCCGAACACCGGGGAGCTGTTTTTT. Variable domain in full (rest from reference TRBV2 and TRBJ2-2): EPEVTQTPSHQVTQMGQEVILRCVPISNHLYFYWYRQILGQKVEFLVSFYNNEISEKSEIFDDQFSVERPDGSNFTLKIRSTKLEDSAMYFCASRDSPNTGELFFGEGSRLTVL.

The chain links TRBV7-9 to TRBJ1-2; D call uncertain. The CDR3 has 13 amino acids. Deletions cut 0 bases from V and 8 bases from J, with 10 bases between. Germline values: CDR1 SEHNR, CDR2 FQNEAQ (reference sequence). As DNA, the CDR3 is TGTGCCAGCAGCTTAGCAGAACAGACGGGCTACACCTTC. This sequence encodes CASSLAEQTGYTF. Supplemented by reference TRBV7-9 and TRBJ1-2, the full variable domain reads DTGVSQNPRHKITKRGQNVTFRCDPISEHNRLYWYRQTLGQGPEFLTYFQNEAQLEKSRLLSDRFSAERPKGSFSTLEIQRTEQGDSAMYLCASSLAEQTGYTFGSGTRLTVV.

The rearrangement links TRBV2 to TRBJ2-2, with 7 positions matching TRBD1. CDR1 is SNHLY and CDR2 is FYNNEI in the germline V gene. The CDR3 runs 15 residues. The junction had 4 bases not matched to a gene; V was cut back by 2 bases and J by 4 bases. The CDR3 DNA sequence: TGTGCCAGCAGTGAACACAGGGGCCTCACCGGGGAGCTGTTTTTT. This gives the protein CASSEHRGLTGELFF. Full variable domain (missing parts from reference TRBV2 and TRBJ2-2): EPEVTQTPSHQVTQMGQEVILRCVPISNHLYFYWYRQILGQKVEFLVSFYNNEISEKSEIFDDQFSVERPDGSNFTLKIRSTKLEDSAMYFCASSEHRGLTGELFFGEGSRLTVL.

The V and J genes are TRBV11-2 and TRBJ2-2; maybe TRBD1 (6 bases). Trimming pared 3 bases from V and 4 bases from J, leaving 6 bases between. The CDR3 contains 13 residues. Per germline, CDR1 SGHAT and CDR2 FQNNGV. The CDR3 region is CASSLTGTGELFF. The CDR3 coding sequence is TGTGCCAGCAGCTTGACAGGCACCGGGGAGCTGTTTTTT.

The chain has TRBV28 and TRBJ1-2; D is possibly TRBD1 (6 bases). The CDR3 sequence is 14 residues long. Germline V gene data show CDR1 as MDHEN and CDR2 as SYDVKM. With 5 bases removed from V and 5 bases from J, the gap between germline ends came to 15 bases. The DNA of the CDR3 is TGTGCCAGCAGTCCCAGCGCGGGGGCATATGGCTACACCTTC. It encodes CASSPSAGAYGYTF.

The V and J genes are TRBV5-1 and TRBJ1-1; weak D call: TRBD1 (5 bases). The CDR3 runs 14 residues. Trimming took off 1 base at V and 0 bases at J, with 7 bases between the two ends. In germline, CDR1 is SGHRS, CDR2 YFSETQ. CDR3 DNA: TGCGCCAGCAGCTTGTCGACAGTGAACACTGAAGCTTTCTTT. Translating gives CASSLSTVNTEAFF.

The V gene is TRBV7-9, the J gene TRBJ1-3; D may be TRBD1 (5 bases). This CDR3 region has 12 residues. The V and J ends lost 10 bases and 0 bases respectively, with 7 bases between them. The germline V gene encodes CDR1 SEHNR and CDR2 FQNEAQ (reference sequence). CDR3 coding DNA: TGTGCCACCCAGGGCTCTGGAAACACCATATATTTT. Translating gives CATQGSGNTIYF.

The chain uses TRBV6-5 and TRBJ2-3, with 9 bases lining up with TRBD2. Germline CDR1 and CDR2: MNHEY and SVGAGI. J gave up 5 bases and V 5 bases, and 8 bases lay outside the gene matches. CDR3 length equals 15 residues. The CDR3 here is CASSKLAGGGDTQYF. The CDR3 coding sequence is TGTGCCAGCAGTAAACTAGCGGGTGGTGGAGATACGCAGTATTTT.

The chain recombines TRBV27 with TRBJ2-1, with D perhaps matching TRBD1 (6 bases). CDR1 and CDR2 from the germline V gene are MNHEY and SMNVEV (reference sequence). This CDR3 spans 16 amino acids. Trimming removed 5 bases at V and 4 bases at J, with 18 bases between. DNA of the CDR3: TGTGCCAGCAGTCCGATCAGGGACATCTTTTACAATGAGCAGTTCTTC. Translation gives CASSPIRDIFYNEQFF.

This clone was detected only a few times. The chain has TRBV19 and TRBJ1-1, with D possibly TRBD1 on 6 matching bases. CDR3 size: 12 residues. Germline values: CDR1 LNHDA, CDR2 SQIVND (reference sequence). The ends were cut back, 6 bases at V and 3 bases at J, with 8 bases in the middle. The CDR3 here is CASRGAHTEAFF. CDR3 in DNA: TGTGCCAGTAGGGGGGCACACACTGAAGCTTTCTTT.